This TCR beta chain was profiled in a study of shared clonotypes between healthy human individuals. V trimming: 6 bases; J trimming: 0 bases; junction bases outside the gene matches: 2. The CDR3 runs 13 residues. Looked up from germline, CDR1 is MNHNS and CDR2 is SASEGT. An approximately 200 ng quantity of DNA, 25,000 to 35,000 T cell genomes, went into the sorted-subset replicate PCRs. The protocol was immunoSEQ multiplex PCR, while the TCRdb copy is restricted to in-frame clones and leaves out a portion. The repertoire includes about 1 million clones, more than 60% of them detected once, and around 1.4% sits in the top ten.

The material sequenced was memory CD4+ T cells sorted from blood. Subset described: CD45RA-negative fraction. This chain connects TRBV6-1 to TRBJ2-7; 7 bases map to TRBD1. The receptor's source is a young man in good health. As DNA, the CDR3 is TGTGCCAGCAGAGACAGGGCCTCCTACGAGCAGTACTTC. Residues: CASRDRASYEQYF.